The next 7 T cell receptor beta chains were all read from a single sample in a study of vaccination and CD4 T cells after COVID-19 (dated by TCRdb to between 2022 and 2023). According to the study, the label for this sample's treatment or condition signals: roughly ten-day PBMC culture with coronavirus spike peptide pools or control peptides (ViraFEST assay). Library creation used PCR. The run used an Illumina iSeq 100. TCR sequencing of DNA from cultured CD4+ T cells used the Oncomine TCR Beta short-read assay at the Johns Hopkins FTIC core. In-frame beta chains were kept once TCRdb had trimmed the public reads at Q25 with fastp and called clones with MiXCR. Here each entry gathers all rows of one CDR3 protein and keeps the most common genes and DNA. For this sample there are roughly 15,000 distinct CDR3 sequences; about two fifths appear just once. The top ten clones comprise less than 11% of the sample.

Their recognized antigens are unknown. Source material: CD4+ T cells from blood, cultured in vitro. The receptors derive from a human donor who had recovered from COVID-19.

This clonotype was recorded a few times. V is TRBV12-3 or TRBV12-4 and J is TRBJ1-2, with 8 bases lining up with TRBD1. The CDR3 is made up of 12 amino acids. Trimming took 7 bases from V and 9 from J; bases not matched to a gene: 7. CDR3: CASNNRGVSYTF. The CDR3 nucleotides are TGTGCCAGCAATAACAGGGGGGTTAGCTACACCTTC.

The chain links TRBV20-1 to TRBJ2-7; 10 bases fit TRBD2. The CDR3 runs 15 residues. V lost 0 bases to trimming and J lost 4 bases; unmatched junction nucleotides: 6. Germline V CDR1 and CDR2: DFQATT, SNEGSKA (reference sequence). For the CDR3, the DNA is TGCAGTGCTAGAGAGGTAGCGGGAGGCGGGTACGAGCAGTACTTC. Translating it yields CSAREVAGGGYEQYF.

The V and J genes are TRBV2 and TRBJ1-5; D uncertain. Germline CDR1 is SNHLY and CDR2 is FYNNEI. V shed 6 bases and J shed 6 bases, with 12 bases lying between them. The CDR3 extends over 13 amino acids. CDR3 loop: CASSLGEGQPQHF. The CDR3 coding sequence is TGTGCCAGCAGCTTAGGAGAGGGTCAGCCCCAGCATTTT. The full variable domain, in which reference TRBV2 and TRBJ1-5 provide the parts outside the CDR3, is EPEVTQTPSHQVTQMGQEVILRCVPISNHLYFYWYRQILGQKVEFLVSFYNNEISEKSEIFDDQFSVERPDGSNFTLKIRSTKLEDSAMYFCASSLGEGQPQHFGDGTRLSIL.

The chain joins TRBV25-1 to TRBJ2-7; 8 nucleotides match TRBD1. Germline CDR1 and CDR2: MGHDK and SYGVNS. V lost 5 bases and J lost 1; bases outside the gene matches: 7. The CDR3 extends over 15 amino acids. The CDR3 DNA is TGTGCCAGCAGTCCCGCCAACAGGGGGTCCTACGAGCAGTACTTC. This gives the protein CASSPANRGSYEQYF.

This clonotype was recorded a few times. V usage is TRBV20-1 and J usage is TRBJ2-3; TRBD1 might be the D (5 bases). V shed 6 bases and J shed 1 base, with 11 bases lying between them. This CDR3 comprises 13 residues. Germline V gives CDR1 DFQATT, CDR2 SNEGSKA (reference sequence). CDR3 amino acids: CSARVWGTDTQYF. CDR3 coding DNA: TGCAGTGCCAGGGTTTGGGGCACAGATACGCAGTATTTT.

This clonotype was seen just once. The rearrangement joins TRBV18 to TRBJ2-3, with 8 bases identical to TRBD2. The CDR3 has 15 residues. Germline V lookup: CDR1 KGHSH, CDR2 LQKENI. V shed 0 bases and J 3 bases; nucleotides not matched to a gene: 2. For the CDR3, the DNA is TGTGCCAGCTCACCACCGGCTAGCGGGACAGATACGCAGTATTTT. Amino acids: CASSPPASGTDTQYF.

This clonotype came up a few times. The V and J genes are TRBV7-9 and TRBJ2-5, with 7 bases matching TRBD1. V lost 3 bases, J lost 7 bases, and 8 bases stayed unmatched. Germline V CDR1 and CDR2: SEHNR, FQNEAQ (reference sequence). The CDR3 is made up of 14 amino acids. The CDR3 region has the DNA TGTGCCAGCAGCTTGGGGCAGGGGGTCGTGACCCAGTACTTC. The encoded protein is CASSLGQGVVTQYF.